This TCR beta chain comes out of a study of T-cell reconstitution after alpha-beta-depleted transplantation in children. Unique molecular identifiers featured in how the TCRbeta library was prepared. MiXCR was run by TCRdb on the PCR reads, yielding one entry per CDR3 protein. The repertoire consists of around 700,000 distinct CDR3 sequences, with 13% occurring once and the leading ten covering around 0.8%. In regard to this clonotype: One end of the junction fails to match germline, which may point to a read error.

CDR3 size: 13 residues. Germline lookup yields CDR1 ENHRY and CDR2 SYGVKD. The material sequenced was PBMCs, taken before TCRalphabeta/CD19-depleted stem cell transplant. The V gene is TRBV10-3, the J gene TRBJ2-7, with no clear D. The receptor's source is a girl aged 2-10 years with congenital amegakaryocytic thrombocytopenia, due to receive a stem cell transplant. The CDR3: CAISPDGLYELYF. The CDR3 nucleotides read TGTGCCATCAGCCCCGACGGATTATACGAGCTGTACTTC.